This section outlines one T cell receptor (beta chain) sequence together with its context. The antigen remains unidentified. The data are from a study of blood T cells in healthy people across ages. Healthy Russian Caucasian donors spanned ages roughly 6 to 100 years. Donors gave around 10 milliliters of peripheral blood apiece. CDR3 size: 15 residues. CDR1 and CDR2 from the germline V gene are KGHDR and SFDVKD. V lost 4 bases to trimming and J lost 7 bases, with 19 bases between them. Alongside a J-beta primer mix, a sample-barcoded 5' primer served in a second PCR lasting about 6 to 12 cycles. Each TCR beta cDNA got a 12-nucleotide random molecular identifier. TCRdb re-called the 5' RACE reads through MiXCR, storing one row per CDR3 protein. The profile shows about a million distinct CDR3 sequences, more than 30% of them singletons. Study-level results: Compared with aged donors, long-lived donors showed fewer expanded clones, suggesting selection.

The sequence came from a man between 18 and 29 years old in good health. V gene TRBV24-1 combines with J gene TRBJ2-7; maybe TRBD1 (5 bases). Sequencing was done on a sample of blood. The CDR3 bases are TGTGCCACCAGTGAAGGGGATCATAGAGGCAATGAGCAGTACTTC. Protein product: CATSEGDHRGNEQYF.